Below are 8 T cell receptor beta chains sequenced from a single sample in a study of T cells after yellow fever vaccination. TCRdb reprocessed the 5' RACE reads with MiXCR, giving one entry per CDR3 protein. The sample yields hundreds of thousands of distinct CDR3 sequences, roughly 8.3% seen once. Sequenced material: PBMCs, taken more than 35 days after the first yellow fever vaccination. These receptors all come from a man in his late teens or twenties who received the YFV17D yellow fever vaccine.

The table lists this clonotype with a few counts. V usage is TRBV4-3 and J usage is TRBJ2-3; D is perhaps TRBD1 or TRBD2 (6 bases each). The CDR3 length is 17 residues. V was clipped by 0 bases and J by 3 bases, with 16 bases between them. The V gene's germline CDR1 is LGHNA and CDR2 YSLEER. CDR3 sequence (DNA): TGCGCCAGCAGCCAAGAACCTGAGACAGGAGGGACAGATACGCAGTATTTT. Protein: CASSQEPETGGTDTQYF.

A few counts support this clonotype. The genes are TRBV28 and TRBJ2-3, with 8 bases aligning to TRBD1. Germline trimming cut 2 bases from V and 2 bases from J; bases unmatched to any gene: 3. Looked up from germline, CDR1 is MDHEN and CDR2 is SYDVKM. This CDR3 has 15 residues. This CDR3 is CASSLGTGHTDTQYF. CDR3 bases: TGTGCCAGCAGTTTAGGGACAGGCCACACAGATACGCAGTATTTT.

This clonotype was seen a handful of times. J is TRBJ2-7 and V is TRBV7-3; TRBD1 aligns across 7 bases. CDR1 and CDR2 from the germline V gene are SGHTA and FQGTGA. Unmatched junction bases numbered 2, after V lost 2 bases and J lost 4 bases. The CDR3 runs to 13 residues. Here the CDR3 DNA reads TGTGCCAGCAGCTTATCCAGGGGGTACGAGCAGTACGTC. It encodes CASSLSRGYEQYV.

This clonotype was seen more than once but under ten times. The chain couples TRBV15 to TRBJ2-3, with a possible D match to TRBD1 (5 bases). The CDR3 is 14 residues long. The V gene lost 0 bases and the J gene lost 6 bases, with 10 bases spanning the gap. Per germline, CDR1 LNHNV and CDR2 YYDKDF (reference sequence). CDR3 sequence (DNA): TGTGCCACCAGCAGAGATAGGCAGGGCGATACGCAGTATTTT. Its translation: CATSRDRQGDTQYF. The whole variable domain, filled in from reference TRBV15 and TRBJ2-3, reads DAMVIQNPRYQVTQFGKPVTLSCSQTLNHNVMYWYQQKSSQAPKLLFHYYDKDFNNEADTPDNFQSRRPNTSFCFLDIRSPGLGDTAMYLCATSRDRQGDTQYFGPGTRLTVL.

In DNA form, the CDR3 reads TGCAGTGCTAGTGCCGGGACTAGCGGGTACAATGAGCAGTTCTTC. It encodes CSASAGTSGYNEQFF. J is TRBJ2-1 and V is TRBV20-1; 12 bases fit TRBD2. V trimming: 3 bases; J trimming: 4 bases; junction bases outside the gene matches: 4. The CDR3 has 15 amino acids. CDR1 and CDR2 (germline): DFQATT, SNEGSKA (reference sequence).

This clonotype was observed a handful of times. This rearrangement joins TRBV18 to TRBJ1-4; the D is unclear. The CDR3 is made up of 13 amino acids. Trimming shortened V by 0 bases and J by 5 bases, and 4 bases separated the two germline ends. Germline V gene lookup returns CDR1 KGHSH and CDR2 LQKENI. The CDR3 nucleotides read TGTGCCAGCTCACCACCGGAGAATGAAAAACTGTTTTTT. Encoded protein: CASSPPENEKLFF.

This sequence joins TRBV14 and TRBJ2-1; 8 positions agree with TRBD2. The CDR3 has 16 residues. The V gene's germline CDR1 is SGHDN and CDR2 FVKESK. V was pared by 1 base and J by 4 bases, with 6 bases of the junction left unmatched. The chain's CDR3 is CASSQVAAGAYNEQFF. The CDR3, as DNA: TGTGCCAGCAGCCAAGTGGCAGCGGGGGCGTACAATGAGCAGTTCTTC.

This clonotype was seen a handful of times. This chain links TRBV20-1 with TRBJ2-3; 13 bases are shared with TRBD2. The length of the CDR3 is 15 residues. CDR1 and CDR2 from the germline V gene are DFQATT and SNEGSKA (reference sequence). The J segment lost 1 base and the V segment lost 3 bases, leaving 1 base of the junction unmatched. Here the CDR3 DNA reads TGCAGTGCTAGGGGGACTAGCGGGGGCACAGATACGCAGTATTTT. It is translated as CSARGTSGGTDTQYF.